This T cell receptor beta chain was sequenced in a study of identical twins. TCRdb reanalysed the 5' RACE reads using MiXCR and keeps one entry per CDR3 protein. Of 250,000 to 300,000 distinct CDR3 sequences in the sample, about 8.9% were seen once. In its sample, this clonotype was seen many times. Its specificity is unknown. The V and J ends lost 5 bases and 5 bases, in that order; junction bases with no gene match: 6. Per germline, CDR1 SEHNR and CDR2 FQNEAQ (reference sequence). This CDR3 is 14 amino acids long. Study results and limitations: The more abundant beta clonotypes in cord blood had fewer insertions, and memory repertoires did not show this. One should note that invariant MAIT and iNKT cells could partly confound zero-insertion analyses.

These data also formed part of another study, on yellow fever vaccine responses in identical twins. That study reports: Among the twins, the vaccine T cell response reportedly seemed partly convergent and partly personalized.

The sequenced sample consisted of CD8+ T cells sorted from blood. This TCR derives from a woman aged 18-35 years in good health. The J gene is TRBJ2-4, the V gene TRBV7-9, with 7 bases aligning to TRBD1. The CDR3 here is CASSPRDSQNIQYF. Here the CDR3 DNA reads TGTGCCAGCAGCCCCCGGGACAGCCAAAACATTCAGTACTTC.